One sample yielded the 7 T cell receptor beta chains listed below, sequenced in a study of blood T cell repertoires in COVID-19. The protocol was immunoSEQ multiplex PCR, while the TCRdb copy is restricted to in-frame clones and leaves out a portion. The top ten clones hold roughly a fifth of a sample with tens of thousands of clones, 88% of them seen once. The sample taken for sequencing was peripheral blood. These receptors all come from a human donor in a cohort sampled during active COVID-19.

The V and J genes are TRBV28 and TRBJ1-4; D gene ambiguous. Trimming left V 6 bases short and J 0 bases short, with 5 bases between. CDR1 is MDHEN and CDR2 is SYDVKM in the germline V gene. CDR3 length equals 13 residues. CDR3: CASSHATNEKLFF. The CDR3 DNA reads TGTGCCAGCAGCCATGCAACTAATGAAAAACTGTTTTTT. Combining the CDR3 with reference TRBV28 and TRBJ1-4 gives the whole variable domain DVKVTQSSRYLVKRTGEKVFLECVQDMDHENMFWYRQDPGLGLRLIYFSYDVKMKEKGDIPEGYSVSREKKERFSLILESASTNQTSMYLCASSHATNEKLFFGSGTQLSVL.

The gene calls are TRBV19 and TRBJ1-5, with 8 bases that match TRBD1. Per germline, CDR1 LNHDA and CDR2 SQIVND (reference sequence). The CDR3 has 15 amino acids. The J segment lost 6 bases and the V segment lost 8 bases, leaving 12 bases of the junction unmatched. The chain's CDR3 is CASSASSGGIQPQHF. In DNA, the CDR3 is TGTGCCAGTTCAGCCTCTTCAGGGGGCATTCAGCCCCAGCATTTT.

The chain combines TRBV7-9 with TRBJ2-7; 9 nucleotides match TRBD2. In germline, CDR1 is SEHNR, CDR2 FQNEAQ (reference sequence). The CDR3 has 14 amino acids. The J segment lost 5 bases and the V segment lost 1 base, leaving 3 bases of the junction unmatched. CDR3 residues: CASSLGLAGHEQYF. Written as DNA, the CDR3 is TGTGCCAGCAGCTTAGGGCTAGCGGGGCACGAGCAGTACTTC.

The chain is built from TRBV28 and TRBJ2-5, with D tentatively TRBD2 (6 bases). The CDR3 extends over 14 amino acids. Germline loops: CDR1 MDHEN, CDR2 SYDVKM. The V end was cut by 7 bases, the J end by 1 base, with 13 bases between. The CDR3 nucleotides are TGTGCCAGCATTAAGGGGACTTCCCAAGAGACCCAGTACTTC. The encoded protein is CASIKGTSQETQYF.

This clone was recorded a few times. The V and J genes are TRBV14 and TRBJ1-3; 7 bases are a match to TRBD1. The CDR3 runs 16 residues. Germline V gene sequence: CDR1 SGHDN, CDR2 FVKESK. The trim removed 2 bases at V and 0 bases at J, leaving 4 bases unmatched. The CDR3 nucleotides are TGTGCCAGCAGCCAACGACAGGGAGTCTCTGGAAACACCATATATTTT. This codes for CASSQRQGVSGNTIYF.

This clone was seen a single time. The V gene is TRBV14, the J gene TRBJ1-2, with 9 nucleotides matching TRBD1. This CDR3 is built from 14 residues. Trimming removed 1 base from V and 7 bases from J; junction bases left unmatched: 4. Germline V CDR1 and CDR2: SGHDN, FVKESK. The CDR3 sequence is CASSQVTQGAGYTF. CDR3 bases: TGTGCCAGCAGCCAAGTGACACAGGGGGCTGGCTACACCTTC.

The CDR3 DNA sequence: TGCAGCGTGGTTACAGGGGCCGCCCTCGGGGAGCTGTTTTTT. Its protein is CSVVTGAALGELFF. V gene TRBV29-1 combines with J gene TRBJ2-2, with 7 bases aligning to TRBD1. With V trimmed by 6 bases and J by 7 bases, 11 bases remained unmatched. This CDR3 region has 14 residues. The germline CDR1 and CDR2 sequences are SQVTM and ANQGSEA.